The source of this T cell receptor beta chain is a study of identifying expanded T cells in peripheral blood (dated by TCRdb to the late 2010s). Regarding the complete study: Technical replicates were generated by sequencing separate aliquots of the same genomic DNA pool, with four replicates compared pairwise. The investigation overall reported the following: The authors expected that over much longer intervals, such as months to years, biological variance in healthy repertoires might increase even further. Across all healthy-donor time intervals, the beta-binomial model significantly cut both the number of clones called differentially abundant and the false-positive rate. Variance in clone template counts between approximately 2-week samples significantly increased with total template count across all healthy donors. The binomial model flagged about 1.2 differentially abundant clones between technical replicates, compared with around 15 over approximately 2 weeks and 19 over about four weeks.

TCRbeta CDR3 regions were profiled by bias-controlled multiplex PCR amplification of genomic DNA with the immunoSEQ Assay. In the source study's methods: To quantify the absolute abundance of each unique TCRbeta CDR3 region, the sequences were collapsed and filtered. Differential abundance was tested with a binomial (Fisher-equivalent) model and with a beta-binomial model adding time-dependent variance fitted from healthy donors. Clones with fewer than 5 combined templates were removed, and differential abundance was called for clones with a Benjamini-Hochberg FDR below 0.01. Using the form v = (b*log(k)+a)^2, the beta-binomial variance was modeled as a function of the total template count across the two samples. TCRdb retrieved this table from immuneACCESS and kept in-frame rearrangements only. Not all clones are present; in checked studies, unresolved V genes account for under half, and no reason is known for the remainder. That table gives V, J and clone size, and the DNA gave D and trimming. For this sample the table gives over 100,000 clones, of which roughly nine tenths were detected only once. The biggest ten clones account for roughly 7.6% of the sample.

A note on this clone: Its antigen is currently not known. No base-level quality is on record; no much larger clone is a single base apart.

The germline V gene specifies SGDLS as CDR1 and YYNGEE as CDR2. The junction shows trimming of 1 base on V and 4 bases on J, and the gene matches do not reach 19 bases of it. From the cysteine up to the phenylalanine, the CDR3 has a length of 21 residues. Only the CDR3 part of the read is kept: 63 bases, read in frame from the first base. No immune events, such as infections, were documented for the healthy donors during the collection period. Blood repertoires from healthy donors were used as a training cohort for calibrating time-dependent variance in a beta-binomial model of differential abundance of T-cell clones. The training cohort included 10 healthy donors, of whom 3 were female and 7 were male. The donors were between roughly 25 and 64 years old, with an average age of about 47 years. Whole blood, obtained from a commercial supplier, was collected from each healthy donor at three time points spaced around 2 weeks apart. For immunosequencing, genomic DNA was extracted from whole blood that had not been sorted.

Here the chain combines TRBV9 and TRBJ2-1; TRBD2 agrees with 11 junctional bases. The specimen sequenced was blood. The TCR sequence derives from a person aged 18 to 75 in good health. CDR3 loop: CASSVRGASGGLIPGYNEQFF. Here is the DNA: TGTGCCAGCAGCGTAAGAGGGGCTAGCGGGGGGTTAATACCGGGATACAATGAGCAGTTCTTC.